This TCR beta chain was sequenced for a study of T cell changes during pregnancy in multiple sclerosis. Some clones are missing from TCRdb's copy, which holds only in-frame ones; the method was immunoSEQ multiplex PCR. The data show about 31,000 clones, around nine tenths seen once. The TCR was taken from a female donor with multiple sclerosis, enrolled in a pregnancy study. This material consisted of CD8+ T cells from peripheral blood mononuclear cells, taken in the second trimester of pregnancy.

Here the CDR3 DNA reads TGTGCCAGCAGCGAGACTTCCGGAGCTCGGTCCTACGAGCAGTACTTC. Protein sequence: CASSETSGARSYEQYF. The chain carries TRBV7-9 and TRBJ2-7; no definite D call. Trimming took 5 bases from V and 1 from J, leaving 18 bases between them. This CDR3 has 16 amino acids. Germline loops: CDR1 SEHNR, CDR2 FQNEAQ (reference sequence).